These 3 T cell receptor beta chains share one sample of origin, sequenced in a study of CD8 T cells in Susac syndrome. With random hexamers, reverse transcription was performed on 0.5 to 1 ug of RNA. TCRdb ran MiXCR on the immunoSEQ multiplex PCR reads and lists one entry per CDR3 protein. The sample has about 52,000 distinct CDR3 sequences; 93% are singletons. The source material was CD8+ T cells from PBMCs. The receptors were sampled from a human donor with multiple sclerosis.

The chain uses TRBV5-6 and TRBJ2-3; D is uncertain. Trimming removed 2 bases at V and 5 bases at J, with 15 bases between. Germline CDR1 and CDR2: SGHDT and YYEEEE. The CDR3 extends over 15 amino acids. Here the CDR3 reads CASSFSLGWGDTQYF. The DNA of the CDR3 is TGTGCCAGCAGCTTCTCTCTAGGGTGGGGAGATACGCAGTATTTT.

Comment on this clonotype: The junction differs from germline at one of its ends, possibly a read error. The gene calls are TRBV7-7 and TRBJ2-5, with 14 positions matching TRBD2. Germline V gives CDR1 SSHAT, CDR2 FNYEAQ (reference sequence). CDR3 length: 15 residues. The chain's CDR3 is CASSWGLAGDETQYF. The DNA for the CDR3 is TGTGCTAGCAGCTGGGGACTAGCGGGGGACGAGACCCAGTACTTC.

This sequence joins TRBV4-2 and TRBJ2-1; 9 positions agree with TRBD2. The germline V gene has CDR1 LGHNA and CDR2 YNFKEQ. The CDR3 runs 16 residues. Germline trimming cut 0 bases from V and 8 bases from J; bases unmatched to any gene: 8. The CDR3 DNA sequence: TGTGCCAGCAGCCAAGAGTATAGCGGGGGAGAGCATGAGCAGTTCTTC. This sequence encodes CASSQEYSGGEHEQFF.